This T cell receptor (beta chain) is from a study of shared clonotypes between healthy human individuals. Repertoires were generated with immunoSEQ multiplex PCR, while TCRdb's copy carries only in-frame clones and drops some. Of about 2 million clones listed, approximately 94% are singletons. This clone was detected only a few times. The identical CDR3 is also encoded by other nucleotide sequences in the sample. Terminally differentiated effector memory CD45RA+ cells were excluded by CCR7 positive selection of CD45RO-negative cells. The source is a young man in good health. The sample was naive CD8+ T cells sorted from blood.

CDR3 amino acids: CASSVVPGELFF. DNA for the CDR3: TGTGCCAGCAGCGTAGTACCCGGGGAGCTGTTTTTT. The V and J genes are TRBV9 and TRBJ2-2, with D unclear. The CDR3 has 12 amino acids. The V gene lost 0 bases and the J gene lost 6 bases, with 3 bases spanning the gap. From germline, CDR1 is SGDLS and CDR2 YYNGEE.